These 29 T cell receptor beta chains were all obtained from the same sample, sequenced in a study of blood T cell repertoires in COVID-19 (dated by TCRdb to 2019 to 2021). The method was the immunoSEQ multiplex PCR assay. The table comes from immuneACCESS by way of TCRdb, which keeps in-frame sequences with V and J called. Part of the clones is missing from these tables; in studies checked, under half for an unresolved V gene and the rest for unknown reasons. The table for this sample lists about 310,000 clones; 90% of them were counted only once. Of the sample, around 1% falls within the top ten clones. Sequencing input: peripheral blood. The receptors stem from a woman between 40 and 55 years old with COVID-19, enrolled during active disease.

The chain uses TRBV29-1 and TRBJ1-3; 8 nucleotides align to TRBD1. This CDR3 has 14 amino acids. The germline V gene has CDR1 SQVTM and CDR2 ANQGSEA. Trimming at V came to 4 bases and at J to 2 bases, leaving 4 bases not matched to a gene. The CDR3 region is CSVGQGTPGNTIYF. The CDR3 DNA is TGCAGCGTTGGACAGGGGACGCCTGGAAACACCATATATTTT.

This clone appeared a few times. This chain uses TRBV27 with TRBJ1-2, with D perhaps TRBD1 (6 bases). The germline gives CDR1 MNHEY, CDR2 SMNVEV (reference sequence). Trimming shortened V by 6 bases and J by 5 bases, and 19 bases separated the two germline ends. The CDR3 has 15 amino acids. In DNA, the CDR3 is TGTGCCAGCAGATCAGCGGGGGCAGAGTCATATGGCTACACCTTC. Translated: CASRSAGAESYGYTF.

The chain carries TRBV5-5 and TRBJ2-3; possibly TRBD2 for D (6 bases). From germline, CDR1 is SGHKS and CDR2 YYEKEE (reference sequence). The CDR3 is made up of 15 amino acids. The ends were cut back, 4 bases at V and 0 bases at J, with 12 bases in the middle. The CDR3 here is CASSGGLPSTDTQYF. DNA for the CDR3: TGTGCCAGCAGCGGGGGACTCCCTAGCACAGATACGCAGTATTTT.

The chain joins TRBV5-6 to TRBJ2-7, with D perhaps matching TRBD1 (5 bases). V lost 4 bases, J lost 5 bases, and 19 bases lay in between. Germline CDR1 reads SGHDT; CDR2 reads YYEEEE. The CDR3 is made up of 15 amino acids. The CDR3, as DNA: TGTGCCAGCAGCCCCAGGGTTCCTCCGTGGAACGAGCAGTACTTC. It specifies CASSPRVPPWNEQYF.

CDR3 region: CASSLRLAGGRDEQFF. The CDR3 DNA follows: TGTGCCAGCAGTTTAAGGCTAGCGGGAGGGAGGGATGAGCAGTTCTTC. V and J are TRBV28 and TRBJ2-1, with 12 nucleotides matching TRBD2. With 2 bases clipped from V and 8 bases from J, the junction kept 7 bases outside the gene matches. CDR1 and CDR2 (germline): MDHEN, SYDVKM. CDR3 length equals 16 residues.

For the CDR3, the DNA is TGTGCCAGCAGTTACTCGGGACCTGGACAGGGGCACAATGAGCAGTTCTTC. It encodes CASSYSGPGQGHNEQFF. This chain links TRBV6-2 or TRBV6-3 with TRBJ2-1, with TRBD1 identical over 9 bases. Per germline, CDR1 MNHEY and CDR2 SVGEGT. The J segment lost 5 bases and the V segment lost 0 bases, leaving 8 bases of the junction unmatched. This CDR3 region has 17 residues.

The chain recombines TRBV4-3 with TRBJ1-2, with TRBD1 matching over 7 bases. CDR1 and CDR2 from the germline V gene are LGHNA and YSLEER. The CDR3 covers 15 residues. Germline trimming cut 8 bases from V and 6 bases from J; bases unmatched to any gene: 15. This chain's CDR3 is CASRRDPTGLDGYTF. CDR3 DNA sequence: TGCGCCAGCCGCCGAGATCCGACAGGGCTGGATGGCTACACCTTC.

The genes are TRBV6-6 and TRBJ1-2, with 8 bases aligning to TRBD1. V shed 7 bases and J 5 bases; nucleotides not matched to a gene: 6. CDR1 and CDR2 from the germline V gene are MNHNY and SVGAGI (reference sequence). CDR3 length equals 13 residues. Here the CDR3 reads CASTPRQGYGYTF. The CDR3 DNA follows: TGTGCCAGCACCCCGAGACAGGGGTATGGCTACACCTTC.

The genes are TRBV27 and TRBJ1-2; possible D gene TRBD1, 5 bases. The CDR3 runs to 15 residues. V was clipped by 8 bases and J by 4 bases, with 20 bases between them. In germline, CDR1 is MNHEY, CDR2 SMNVEV (reference sequence). The CDR3 loop is CASQGLGVGSYGYTF. In DNA form, the CDR3 reads TGTGCCAGCCAGGGTTTGGGCGTCGGATCCTATGGCTACACCTTC.

V usage is TRBV5-1 and J usage is TRBJ2-6, with D perhaps matching TRBD1 (5 bases). The CDR3 spans 15 residues. Deletions cut 0 bases from V and 2 bases from J, with 6 bases between. Looked up from germline, CDR1 is SGHRS and CDR2 is YFSETQ. CDR3 amino acids: CASSLGRAGANVLTF. The DNA of the CDR3 is TGCGCCAGCAGCTTGGGCAGGGCTGGGGCCAACGTCCTGACTTTC.

J is TRBJ2-1 and V is TRBV11-3, with TRBD1 matching 10 bases. Looked up from germline, CDR1 is SGHNT and CDR2 is YENEEA. V was clipped by 4 bases and J by 0 bases; unmatched bases: 3. The CDR3 is made up of 16 amino acids. In nucleotides, the CDR3 is TGTGCCAGCAGCTCCCGACAGGGGGCCTCCTACAATGAGCAGTTCTTC. It codes for CASSSRQGASYNEQFF. The whole variable domain, remainder taken from reference TRBV11-3 and TRBJ2-1, is EAGVVQSPRYKIIEKKQPVAFWCNPISGHNTLYWYLQNLGQGPELLIRYENEEAVDDSQLPKDRFSAERLKGVDSTLKIQPAELGDSAVYLCASSSRQGASYNEQFFGPGTRLTVL.

The V and J genes are TRBV28 and TRBJ1-4; no firm D call. Trimming left V 2 bases short and J 0 bases short, with 4 bases between. Germline V gene sequence: CDR1 MDHEN, CDR2 SYDVKM. CDR3 length: 14 amino acids. This CDR3 is CASSLTATNEKLFF. The CDR3 region has the DNA TGTGCCAGCAGTTTAACTGCAACTAATGAAAAACTGTTTTTT.

This sequence joins TRBV5-6 and TRBJ2-3; D possibly corresponds to TRBD2 (6 bases). The CDR3 runs to 14 residues. CDR1 is SGHDT and CDR2 is YYEEEE in the germline V gene. V was shortened by 0 bases and J by 4 bases, with 9 bases between the two germline ends. The CDR3 reads CASSLGREPDTQYF. The CDR3 DNA sequence: TGTGCCAGCAGCTTGGGTCGGGAGCCAGATACGCAGTATTTT.

The CDR3 region has the DNA TGTGCCAGCAGTCCCGGGGTGGACTATGGCTACACCTTC. Translated, it gives CASSPGVDYGYTF. This chain joins TRBV5-5 and TRBJ1-2; no definite D call. The CDR3 has 13 amino acids. Germline V gene sequence: CDR1 SGHKS, CDR2 YYEKEE (reference sequence). The germline V and J ends were trimmed by 5 bases and 3 bases, with 11 bases remaining between them.

The chain uses TRBV4-3 and TRBJ2-2, with 9 bases aligning to TRBD2. With V trimmed by 0 bases and J by 2 bases, 7 bases remained unmatched. Germline-derived CDR1 and CDR2 are LGHNA and YSLEER. The CDR3 sequence is 18 residues long. In DNA, the CDR3 is TGCGCCAGCAGCCAAGAACGACTAGCGGTACTTAACACCGGGGAGCTGTTTTTT. It is translated as CASSQERLAVLNTGELFF.

This clone has a handful of counts. The rearrangement links TRBV19 to TRBJ2-1; 9 bases are a match to TRBD2. Trimming cost V 6 bases and J 4 bases; bases outside gene matches: 7. Per germline, CDR1 LNHDA and CDR2 SQIVND (reference sequence). This CDR3 is 15 amino acids long. CDR3 residues: CASRPLAGPYNEQFF. DNA of the CDR3: TGTGCCAGTAGACCACTAGCGGGCCCGTACAATGAGCAGTTCTTC.

The chain combines TRBV13 with TRBJ2-5; 9 nucleotides line up with TRBD1. CDR1 PRHDT and CDR2 FYEKMQ come from the germline V gene (reference sequence). The CDR3 is made up of 13 amino acids. Losses at the gene ends were 3 bases for V and 5 bases for J; bases not matched to a gene: 1. The CDR3 bases are TGTGCCAGCAGCTTGACAGGGGGTGAGACCCAGTACTTC. This codes for CASSLTGGETQYF. Variable domain in full (rest from reference TRBV13 and TRBJ2-5): AAGVIQSPRHLIKEKRETATLKCYPIPRHDTVYWYQQGPGQDPQFLISFYEKMQSDKGSIPDRFSAQQFSDYHSELNMSSLELGDSALYFCASSLTGGETQYFGPGTRLLVL.

The rearrangement uses TRBV7-2 and TRBJ1-2; D remains ambiguous. Between the trimmed V and J ends, which lost 2 bases and 4 bases, there was a span of 11 bases. This CDR3 spans 14 amino acids. Per germline, CDR1 SGHTA and CDR2 FQGNSA. CDR3 residues: CASSLQGLSYGYTF. CDR3 nucleotides: TGTGCCAGCAGCTTACAAGGACTTTCCTATGGCTACACCTTC.

Worth noting for this clone: The identical CDR3 is also encoded by other nucleotide sequences in the sample. The genes are TRBV3-1 (or the pseudogene TRBV3-2) and TRBJ2-2; weak D call: TRBD2 (5 bases). Trimming shortened V by 1 base and J by 0 bases, and 6 bases separated the two germline ends. The V gene's germline CDR1 is LGHDT and CDR2 YNNKEL (reference sequence). CDR3 length: 15 amino acids. CDR3 bases: TGTGCCAGCAGCCAAGGCGGGTCGAACACCGGGGAGCTGTTTTTT. Residues: CASSQGGSNTGELFF.

This chain connects TRBV7-8 to TRBJ1-4; D is unclear. With 5 bases removed from V and 7 bases from J, the gap between germline ends came to 14 bases. The germline V gene has CDR1 SGHVS and CDR2 FQNEAQ. The CDR3 contains 14 residues. The CDR3 DNA is TGTGCCAGCAGCCCCCTCTCCAGTTTTGAAAAACTGTTTTTT. Protein product: CASSPLSSFEKLFF.

This clone was detected once. The chain joins TRBV11-2 to TRBJ2-4, with a tentative D call TRBD2 (5 bases). Germline V gene lookup returns CDR1 SGHAT and CDR2 FQNNGV. The CDR3 is 15 residues long. Deletions cut 5 bases from V and 0 bases from J, with 11 bases between. The CDR3 spells CASSPTGLAKNIQYF. The CDR3 DNA is TGTGCCAGCAGCCCAACCGGACTAGCCAAAAACATTCAGTACTTC.

V and J are TRBV7-9 and TRBJ2-7, with D possibly being TRBD1 (5 bases). The V end lost 3 bases, the J end lost 0 bases, and 9 bases lay between the germline ends. Germline V CDR1 and CDR2: SEHNR, FQNEAQ (reference sequence). The CDR3 is made up of 14 amino acids. The CDR3 sequence is CASSFRQNSYEQYF. Written as DNA, the CDR3 is TGTGCCAGCAGCTTTAGACAGAACTCCTACGAGCAGTACTTC.

Here the CDR3 reads CATSSSLPLLQSHYGYTF. The CDR3 region has the DNA TGTGCCACCAGCAGTTCCCTTCCCCTCTTACAGTCCCACTATGGCTACACCTTC. The rearrangement joins TRBV15 to TRBJ1-2; D unresolved. Trimming left V 3 bases short and J 3 bases short, with 23 bases between. CDR3 length: 18 residues. Germline-derived CDR1 and CDR2 are LNHNV and YYDKDF (reference sequence).

The chain combines TRBV4-1 with TRBJ1-2, with 10 positions matching TRBD1. The CDR3 consists of 15 residues. CDR1 and CDR2 (germline): MGHRA, YSYEKL. Trimming cost V 1 base and J 7 bases; bases outside gene matches: 6. The CDR3 reads CASSQAPTGGFGYTF. The CDR3 coding sequence is TGCGCCAGCAGCCAAGCCCCGACAGGGGGCTTTGGCTACACCTTC.

In the case of this clone: Other DNA sequences in this specimen translate into the identical CDR3. The chain combines TRBV19 with TRBJ2-1, with 12 bases matching TRBD2. CDR1 and CDR2 (germline): LNHDA, SQIVND (reference sequence). The ends lost 2 bases at V and 3 bases at J; junction bases unmatched: 2. CDR3 length equals 16 residues. CDR3 residues: CASSILAGGLYNEQFF. The CDR3 nucleotides read TGTGCCAGTAGTATACTAGCGGGAGGGCTCTACAATGAGCAGTTCTTC.

V usage is TRBV5-4 and J usage is TRBJ2-3; tentative D call: TRBD2 (5 bases). The germline V gene encodes CDR1 SGHNT and CDR2 YYREEE (reference sequence). The CDR3 has 15 residues. Trimming took 4 bases from V and 1 from J, leaving 13 bases between them. CDR3 region: CASSGGSSGTDTQYF. The CDR3 DNA reads TGTGCCAGCAGCGGTGGGAGCTCAGGCACAGATACGCAGTATTTT.

The gene calls are TRBV2 and TRBJ1-3; no clear D gene. The CDR3 loop spans 15 amino acids. Germline V gene data show CDR1 as SNHLY and CDR2 as FYNNEI. Trimming removed 2 bases from V and 2 bases from J, with 10 bases in between. The CDR3, as DNA: TGTGCCAGCAGTGAAACGGGTCTCGCTGGAAACACCATATATTTT. This encodes CASSETGLAGNTIYF.

This clone appeared a few times. The chain has TRBV28 and TRBJ1-5; 11 bases map to TRBD1. Germline V gives CDR1 MDHEN, CDR2 SYDVKM. The CDR3 runs to 15 residues. The V and J ends lost 7 bases and 6 bases, in that order; junction bases with no gene match: 8. CDR3 amino acids: CASMRDRGGGQPQHF. The CDR3 bases are TGTGCCAGCATGCGGGACAGGGGGGGCGGTCAGCCCCAGCATTTT.

CDR3 sequence: CASSQTWDSNSNTEAFF. The CDR3, as DNA: TGCGCCAGCAGCCAAACCTGGGACAGTAATTCGAACACTGAAGCTTTCTTT. The rearrangement links TRBV5-1 to TRBJ1-1, with 7 bases aligning to TRBD1. V lost 4 bases and J lost 1; bases outside the gene matches: 13. There are 17 residues in the CDR3. Germline loops: CDR1 SGHRS, CDR2 YFSETQ. Full variable domain (remainder filled in from reference TRBV5-1 and TRBJ1-1): KAGVTQTPRYLIKTRGQQVTLSCSPISGHRSVSWYQQTPGQGLQFLFEYFSETQRNKGNFPGRFSGRQFSNSRSEMNVSTLELGDSALYLCASSQTWDSNSNTEAFFGQGTRLTVV.